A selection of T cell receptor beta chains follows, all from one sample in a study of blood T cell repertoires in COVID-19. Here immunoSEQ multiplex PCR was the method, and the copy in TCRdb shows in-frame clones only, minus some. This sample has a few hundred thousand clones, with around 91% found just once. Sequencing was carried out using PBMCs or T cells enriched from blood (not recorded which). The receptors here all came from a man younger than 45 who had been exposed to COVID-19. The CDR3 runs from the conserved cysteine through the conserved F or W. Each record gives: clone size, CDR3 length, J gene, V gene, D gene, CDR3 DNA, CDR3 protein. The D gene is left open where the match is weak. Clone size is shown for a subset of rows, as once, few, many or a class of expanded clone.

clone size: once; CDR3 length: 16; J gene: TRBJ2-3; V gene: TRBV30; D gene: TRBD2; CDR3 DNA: TGTGCCTGGAGTGTAGAACTAGCGGGGGGTGCAGATACGCAGTATTTT; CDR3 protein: CAWSVELAGGADTQYF
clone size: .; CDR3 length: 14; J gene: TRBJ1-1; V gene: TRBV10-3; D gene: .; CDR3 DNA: TGTGCCATCAGTGAGGAGGTCCCGAACACTGAAGCTTTCTTT; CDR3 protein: CAISEEVPNTEAFF
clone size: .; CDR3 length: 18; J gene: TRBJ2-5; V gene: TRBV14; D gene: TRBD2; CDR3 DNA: TGTGCCAGCAGCCAAGATCCCACTAGCGGGGAGATTCAAGAGACCCAGTACTTC; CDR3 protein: CASSQDPTSGEIQETQYF
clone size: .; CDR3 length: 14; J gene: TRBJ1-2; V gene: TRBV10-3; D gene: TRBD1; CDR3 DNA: TGTGCCATCAGCCGTACAGGGGGCGAGGCTGGCTACACCTTC; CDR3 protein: CAISRTGGEAGYTF
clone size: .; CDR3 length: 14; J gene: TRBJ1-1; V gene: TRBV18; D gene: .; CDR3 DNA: TGTGCCAGCTCACCACCGGGCCGGAACACTGAAGCTTTCTTT; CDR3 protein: CASSPPGRNTEAFF
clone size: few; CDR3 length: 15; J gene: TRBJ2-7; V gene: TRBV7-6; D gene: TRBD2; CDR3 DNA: TGTGCCAGCAGCTTAGCTAGCGGGGGCTCCTACGAGCAGTACTTC; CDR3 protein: CASSLASGGSYEQYF
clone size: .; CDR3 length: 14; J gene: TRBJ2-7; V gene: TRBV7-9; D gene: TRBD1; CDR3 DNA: TGTGCCAGCTTGTTAGGGACAGGTTTCGACGAGCAGTACTTC; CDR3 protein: CASLLGTGFDEQYF
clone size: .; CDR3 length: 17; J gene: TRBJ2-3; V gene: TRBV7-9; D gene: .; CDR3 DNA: TGTGCCAGCAGCCCCGGGGGGCCTCAACCGCACACAGATACGCAGTATTTT; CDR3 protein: CASSPGGPQPHTDTQYF
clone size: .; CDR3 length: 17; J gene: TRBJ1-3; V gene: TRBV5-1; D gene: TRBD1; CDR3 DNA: TGCGCCAGCAGCTTGACAGGGGAGAGGGTCCCTGGAAACACCATATATTTT; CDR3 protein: CASSLTGERVPGNTIYF
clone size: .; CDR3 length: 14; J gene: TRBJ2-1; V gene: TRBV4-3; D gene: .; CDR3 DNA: TGCGCCAGCAGCCAAGGGGTAGCCCACCCACAGCAGTTCTTC; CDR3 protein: CASSQGVAHPQQFF
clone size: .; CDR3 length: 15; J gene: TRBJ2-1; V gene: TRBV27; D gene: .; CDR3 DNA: TGTGCCAGCAGTCCCCCGGCTAGAGTCGGCAATGAGCAGTTCTTC; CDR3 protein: CASSPPARVGNEQFF
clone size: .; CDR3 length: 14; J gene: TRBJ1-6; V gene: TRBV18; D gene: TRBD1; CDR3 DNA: TGTGCCAGCTCGTCCGGGACAGATAATTCACCCCTCCACTTT; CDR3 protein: CASSSGTDNSPLHF
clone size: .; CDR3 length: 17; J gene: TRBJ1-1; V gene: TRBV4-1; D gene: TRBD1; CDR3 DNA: TGCGCCAGCAGCCAAGCACAGGGGATTGATAGGAACACTGAAGCTTTCTTT; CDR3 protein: CASSQAQGIDRNTEAFF
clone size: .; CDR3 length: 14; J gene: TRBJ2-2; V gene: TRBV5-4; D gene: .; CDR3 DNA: TGTGCCAGTGGAGGACAGCTTCACACCGGGGAGCTGTTTTTT; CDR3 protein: CASGGQLHTGELFF
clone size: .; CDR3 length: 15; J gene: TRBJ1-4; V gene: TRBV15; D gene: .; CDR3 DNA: TGTGCCACCAGCAGAGGCTCAGGGCTCGGCGAAAAACTGTTTTTT; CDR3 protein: CATSRGSGLGEKLFF
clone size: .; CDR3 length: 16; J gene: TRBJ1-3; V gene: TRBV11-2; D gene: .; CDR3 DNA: TGTGCCAGCAGCTTAGAGGCCAGCGGCTCTGGAAACACCATATATTTT; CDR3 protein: CASSLEASGSGNTIYF
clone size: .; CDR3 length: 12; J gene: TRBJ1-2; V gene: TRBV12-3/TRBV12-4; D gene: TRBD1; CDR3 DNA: TGTGCCAGCAGTTGGGACAGGGAGGGCTACACCTTC; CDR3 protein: CASSWDREGYTF
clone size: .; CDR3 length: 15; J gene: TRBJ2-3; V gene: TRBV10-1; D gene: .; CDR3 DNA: TGCGCCAGCAGTGGATTAGAGCTAAGCACAGATACGCAGTATTTT; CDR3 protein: CASSGLELSTDTQYF
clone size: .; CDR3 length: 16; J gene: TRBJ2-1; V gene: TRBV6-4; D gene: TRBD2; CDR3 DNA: TGTGCCAGCAGTGACTTAGCGGGGGGGCCGTCTAATGAGCAGTTCTTC; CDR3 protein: CASSDLAGGPSNEQFF
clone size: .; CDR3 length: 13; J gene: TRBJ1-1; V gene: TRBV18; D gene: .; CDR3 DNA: TGTGCCAGCTCTCGACAGTTCGACACTGAAGCTTTCTTT; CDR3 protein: CASSRQFDTEAFF
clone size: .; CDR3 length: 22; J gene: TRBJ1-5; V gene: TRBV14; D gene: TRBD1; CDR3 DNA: TGTGCCAGCAGCCAAGACCCGAAGCCAAAAGGGACAGGGAGGGATGTCAATCAGCCCCAGCATTTT; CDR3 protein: CASSQDPKPKGTGRDVNQPQHF
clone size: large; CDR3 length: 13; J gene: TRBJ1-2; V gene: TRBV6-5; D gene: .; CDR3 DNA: TGTGCCAGCAGTTCAGGAATCGGCTATGGCTACACCTTC; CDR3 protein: CASSSGIGYGYTF
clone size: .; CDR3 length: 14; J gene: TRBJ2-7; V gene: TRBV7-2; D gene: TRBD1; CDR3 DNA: TGTGCCAGCAGCTCTAGGACAGGAGCCTACGAGCAGTACTTC; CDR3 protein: CASSSRTGAYEQYF
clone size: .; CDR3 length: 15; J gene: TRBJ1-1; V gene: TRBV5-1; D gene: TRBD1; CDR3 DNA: TGCGCCAGCAGCACGGGACAGCCAATGAACACTGAAGCTTTCTTT; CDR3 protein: CASSTGQPMNTEAFF
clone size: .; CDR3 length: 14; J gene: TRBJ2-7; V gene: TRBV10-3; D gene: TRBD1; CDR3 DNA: TGTGCCATCAGTACCGGGACAGGGGATTACGAGCAGTACTTC; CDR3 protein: CAISTGTGDYEQYF
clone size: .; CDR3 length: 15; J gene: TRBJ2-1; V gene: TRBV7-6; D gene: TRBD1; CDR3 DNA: TGTGCCAGCAGCTTAGGGGGACAGGCATACAATGAGCAGTTCTTC; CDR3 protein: CASSLGGQAYNEQFF
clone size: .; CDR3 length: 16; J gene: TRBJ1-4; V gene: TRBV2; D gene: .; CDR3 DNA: TGTGCCAGAGGGGGAACAGCAGGAACAGCCGGGGAAAAACTGTTTTTT; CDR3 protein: CARGGTAGTAGEKLFF
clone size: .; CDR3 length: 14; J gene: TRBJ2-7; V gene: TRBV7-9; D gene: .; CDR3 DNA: TGTGCCAGCAGCGGTGGGGGCCTTGGGTTTGAGCAGTACTTC; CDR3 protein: CASSGGGLGFEQYF
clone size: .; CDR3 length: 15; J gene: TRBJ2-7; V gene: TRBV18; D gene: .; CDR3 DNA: TGTGCCAGCTCACCAAGGGGGGGCGAGTATTACGAGCAGTACTTC; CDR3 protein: CASSPRGGEYYEQYF
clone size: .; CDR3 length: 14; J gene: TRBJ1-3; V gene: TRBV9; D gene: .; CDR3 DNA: TGTGCCAGCAGCGTAGACACAGGCGGAAACACCATATATTTT; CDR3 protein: CASSVDTGGNTIYF
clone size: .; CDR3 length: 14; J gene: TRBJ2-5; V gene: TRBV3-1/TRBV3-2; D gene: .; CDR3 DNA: TGTGCCAGCAGCCAAGGACCGACTAGAGGGGTACAGTACTTC; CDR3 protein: CASSQGPTRGVQYF
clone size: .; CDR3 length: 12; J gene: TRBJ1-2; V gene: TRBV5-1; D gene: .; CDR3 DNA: TGCGCCAGCAGGGTGACGGGGGATGGCTACACCTTC; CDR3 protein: CASRVTGDGYTF
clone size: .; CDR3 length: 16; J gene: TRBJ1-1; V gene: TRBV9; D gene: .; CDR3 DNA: TGTGCCAGCAGCGTAGGGGCGAGCTCGTGGGACACTGAAGCTTTCTTT; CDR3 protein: CASSVGASSWDTEAFF
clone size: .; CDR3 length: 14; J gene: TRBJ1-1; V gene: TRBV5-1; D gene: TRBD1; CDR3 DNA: TGCGCCAGCAGCCAGGACAGGGTTTTCACTGAAGCTTTCTTT; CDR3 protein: CASSQDRVFTEAFF
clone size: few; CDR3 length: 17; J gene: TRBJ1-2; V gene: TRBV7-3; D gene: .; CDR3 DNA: TGTGCCAGCAGCTTAACAGGGGGACATTTGGAGACCTATGGCTACACCTTC; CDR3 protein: CASSLTGGHLETYGYTF
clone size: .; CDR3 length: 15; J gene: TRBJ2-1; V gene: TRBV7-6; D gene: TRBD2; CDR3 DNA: TGTGCCAGCAGTGGCCTAGCGGCCTCCTACAATGAGCAGTTCTTC; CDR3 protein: CASSGLAASYNEQFF
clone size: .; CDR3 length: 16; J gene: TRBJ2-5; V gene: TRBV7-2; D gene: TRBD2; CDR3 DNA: TGTGCCAGCAGCTTAGGCACCGGCGGGGGCCAAGAGACCCAGTACTTC; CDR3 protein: CASSLGTGGGQETQYF
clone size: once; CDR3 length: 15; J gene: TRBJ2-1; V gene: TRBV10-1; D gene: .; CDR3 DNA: TGCGCCAGCAGTGAGATTGGTAGTAAGCTCAATGAGCAGTTCTTC; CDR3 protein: CASSEIGSKLNEQFF
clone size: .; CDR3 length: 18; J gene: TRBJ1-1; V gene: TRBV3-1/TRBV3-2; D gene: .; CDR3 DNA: TGTGCCAGCAGCCAAGAACACGGGGGAGTAAGATTGAGCACTGAAGCTTTCTTT; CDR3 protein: CASSQEHGGVRLSTEAFF
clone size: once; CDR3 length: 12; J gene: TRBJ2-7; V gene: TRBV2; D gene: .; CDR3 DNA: TGTGCCAGCAGCTCAACGGGCTACGAGCAGTACTTC; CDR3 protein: CASSSTGYEQYF
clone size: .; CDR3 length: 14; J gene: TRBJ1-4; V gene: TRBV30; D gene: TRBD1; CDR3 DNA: TGTGCCTCTAAAAGGGGGCAAGTATCTGAAAAACTGTTTTTT; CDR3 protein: CASKRGQVSEKLFF
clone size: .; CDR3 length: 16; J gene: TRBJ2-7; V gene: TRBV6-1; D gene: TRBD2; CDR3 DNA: TGTGCCAGCAGTGAAGTAGGACTAGCGGGGAACTACGAGCAGTACTTC; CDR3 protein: CASSEVGLAGNYEQYF
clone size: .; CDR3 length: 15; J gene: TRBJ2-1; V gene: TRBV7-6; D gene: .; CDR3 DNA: TGTGCCAGCAGCTTAGCGTTTCGCCTACACAATGAGCAGTTCTTC; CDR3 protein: CASSLAFRLHNEQFF
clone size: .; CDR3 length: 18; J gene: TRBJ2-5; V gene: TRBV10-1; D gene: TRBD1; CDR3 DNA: TGCGCCAGCAGTGAGTCTCCCTTCCGGGACAGGGACCAAGAGACCCAGTACTTC; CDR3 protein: CASSESPFRDRDQETQYF
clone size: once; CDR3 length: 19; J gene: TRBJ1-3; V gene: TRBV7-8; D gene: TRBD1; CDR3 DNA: TGTGCCAGCAGCGCTACCGGGCGGACAGGCCCCTTCTCTGGAAACACCATATATTTT; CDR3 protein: CASSATGRTGPFSGNTIYF
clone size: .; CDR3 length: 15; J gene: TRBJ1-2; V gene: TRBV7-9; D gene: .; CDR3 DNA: TGTGCCAGCAGCTTAGTGTCGGCAGGGCGCGATGGCTACACCTTC; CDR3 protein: CASSLVSAGRDGYTF
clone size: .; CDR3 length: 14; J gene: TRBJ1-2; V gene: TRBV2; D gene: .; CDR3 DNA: TGTGCCAGCAGGGATTCCAGGGGAATCCGTGGCTACACCTTC; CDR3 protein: CASRDSRGIRGYTF
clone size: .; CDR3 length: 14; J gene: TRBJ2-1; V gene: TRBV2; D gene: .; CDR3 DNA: TGTGCCAGCAGTGATGGGGACACATACAATGAGCAGTTCTTC; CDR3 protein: CASSDGDTYNEQFF
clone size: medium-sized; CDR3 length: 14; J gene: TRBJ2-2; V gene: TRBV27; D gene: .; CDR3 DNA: TGTGCCAGCAGTTTAACCGAGATCACCGGGGAGCTGTTTTTT; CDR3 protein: CASSLTEITGELFF
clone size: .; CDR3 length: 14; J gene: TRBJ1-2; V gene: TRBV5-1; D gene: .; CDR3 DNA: TGCGCCAGCAGCTGGGAGGGCAGGGGCGATGGCTACACCTTC; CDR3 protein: CASSWEGRGDGYTF
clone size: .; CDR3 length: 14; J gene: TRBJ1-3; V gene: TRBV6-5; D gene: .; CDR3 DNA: TGTGCCAGCATGACAGCAGGGCGTTCCAACACCATATATTTT; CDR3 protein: CASMTAGRSNTIYF
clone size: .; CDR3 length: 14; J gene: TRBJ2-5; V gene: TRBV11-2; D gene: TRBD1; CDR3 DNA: TGTGCCAGCGGAAACAGGGGATTCGAAGAGACCCAGTACTTC; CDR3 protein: CASGNRGFEETQYF
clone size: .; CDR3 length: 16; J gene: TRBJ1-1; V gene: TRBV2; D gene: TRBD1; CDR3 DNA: TGTGCCAGCAGTGAGCCCCAGGGGGCGGGGAGGACTGAAGCTTTCTTT; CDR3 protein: CASSEPQGAGRTEAFF
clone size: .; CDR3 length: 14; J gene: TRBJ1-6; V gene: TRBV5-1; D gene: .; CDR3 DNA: TGCGCCAGCAGCTTGGGACAGTATAATTCACCCCTCCACTTT; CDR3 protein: CASSLGQYNSPLHF
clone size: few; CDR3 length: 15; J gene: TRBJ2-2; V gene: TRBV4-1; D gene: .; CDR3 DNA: TGCGCCAGCAGCCCCACGGAGAGCGTCAACGGGGAGCTGTTTTTT; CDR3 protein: CASSPTESVNGELFF
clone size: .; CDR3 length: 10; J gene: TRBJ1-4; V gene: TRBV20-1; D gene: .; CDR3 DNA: TGCAGTGCTAGGAGCGAAAAACTGTTTTTT; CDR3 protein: CSARSEKLFF
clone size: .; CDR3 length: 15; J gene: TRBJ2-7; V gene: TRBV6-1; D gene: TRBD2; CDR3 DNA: TGTGCCAGCAGTGAGCGGACTAGCGGGTCCTACGAGCAGTACTTC; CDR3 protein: CASSERTSGSYEQYF
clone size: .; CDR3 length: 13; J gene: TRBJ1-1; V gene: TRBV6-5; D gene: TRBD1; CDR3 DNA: TGTGCCAGCAGAGGGGGCCGGGGCACTGAAGCTTTCTTT; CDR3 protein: CASRGGRGTEAFF